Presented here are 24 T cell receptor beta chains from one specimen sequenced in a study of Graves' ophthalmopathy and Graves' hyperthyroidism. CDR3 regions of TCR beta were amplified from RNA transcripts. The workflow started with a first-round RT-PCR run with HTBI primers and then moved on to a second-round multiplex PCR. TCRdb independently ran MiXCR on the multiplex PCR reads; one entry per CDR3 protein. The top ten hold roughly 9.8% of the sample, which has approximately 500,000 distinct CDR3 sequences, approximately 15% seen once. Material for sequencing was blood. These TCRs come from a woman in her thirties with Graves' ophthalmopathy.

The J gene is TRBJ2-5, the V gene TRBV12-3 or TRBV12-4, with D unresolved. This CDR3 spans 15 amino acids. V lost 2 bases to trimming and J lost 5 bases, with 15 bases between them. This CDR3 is CASSLFPDPRETQYF. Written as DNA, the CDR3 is TGTGCCAGCAGTTTATTCCCGGACCCGCGGGAGACCCAGTACTTC.

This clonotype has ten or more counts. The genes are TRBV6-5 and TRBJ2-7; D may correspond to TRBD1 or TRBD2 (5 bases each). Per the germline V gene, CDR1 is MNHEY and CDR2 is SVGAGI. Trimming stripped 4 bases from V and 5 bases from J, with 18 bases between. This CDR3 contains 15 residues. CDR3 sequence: CASSSLVQGINEQYF. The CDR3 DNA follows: TGTGCCAGCAGTTCACTAGTCCAGGGAATTAACGAGCAGTACTTC.

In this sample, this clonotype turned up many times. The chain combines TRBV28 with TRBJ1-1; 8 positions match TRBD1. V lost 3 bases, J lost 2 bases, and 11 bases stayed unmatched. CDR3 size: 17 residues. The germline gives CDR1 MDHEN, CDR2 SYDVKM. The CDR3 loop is CASSLMQGAGENTEAFF. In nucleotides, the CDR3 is TGTGCCAGCAGTTTGATGCAGGGGGCTGGAGAAAACACTGAAGCTTTCTTT. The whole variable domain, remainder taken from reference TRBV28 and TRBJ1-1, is DVKVTQSSRYLVKRTGEKVFLECVQDMDHENMFWYRQDPGLGLRLIYFSYDVKMKEKGDIPEGYSVSREKKERFSLILESASTNQTSMYLCASSLMQGAGENTEAFFGQGTRLTVV.

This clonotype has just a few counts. CDR3 in amino acids: CASSFGVVKNIQYF. CDR3 DNA: TGTGCCAGCAGTTTCGGGGTGGTCAAAAACATTCAGTACTTC. The chain couples TRBV28 to TRBJ2-4, with D possibly being TRBD2 (5 bases). CDR3 length equals 14 residues. CDR1 MDHEN and CDR2 SYDVKM come from the germline V gene. Between the trimmed V and J ends, which lost 3 bases and 3 bases, there was a span of 9 bases.

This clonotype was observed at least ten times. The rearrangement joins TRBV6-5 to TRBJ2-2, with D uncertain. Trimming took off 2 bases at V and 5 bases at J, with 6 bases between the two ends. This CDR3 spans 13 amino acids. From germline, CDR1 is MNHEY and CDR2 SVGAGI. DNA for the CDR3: TGTGCCAGCAGTTACAGGTCTACCGGGGAGCTGTTTTTT. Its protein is CASSYRSTGELFF.

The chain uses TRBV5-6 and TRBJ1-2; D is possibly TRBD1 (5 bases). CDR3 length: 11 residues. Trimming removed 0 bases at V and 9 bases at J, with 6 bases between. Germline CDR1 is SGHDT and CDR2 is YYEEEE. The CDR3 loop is CASSLAGSYTF. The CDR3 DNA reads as TGTGCCAGCAGCTTGGCAGGGAGCTACACCTTC.

Here the CDR3 reads CASSTFRGNNYEQYF. CDR3 bases: TGTGCCAGCAGTACGTTTCGTGGGAACAACTACGAGCAGTACTTC. The V gene is TRBV6-1, the J gene TRBJ2-7; D unresolved. CDR1 is MNHNS, CDR2 SASEGT, per germline. CDR3 length equals 15 residues. V was trimmed by 5 bases and J by 3 bases, leaving 17 bases between them.

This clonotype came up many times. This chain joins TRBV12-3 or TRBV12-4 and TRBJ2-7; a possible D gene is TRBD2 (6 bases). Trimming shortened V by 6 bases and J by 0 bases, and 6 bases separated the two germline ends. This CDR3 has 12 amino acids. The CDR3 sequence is CASSGSSYEQYF. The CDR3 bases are TGTGCCAGCAGCGGGAGCTCCTACGAGCAGTACTTC.

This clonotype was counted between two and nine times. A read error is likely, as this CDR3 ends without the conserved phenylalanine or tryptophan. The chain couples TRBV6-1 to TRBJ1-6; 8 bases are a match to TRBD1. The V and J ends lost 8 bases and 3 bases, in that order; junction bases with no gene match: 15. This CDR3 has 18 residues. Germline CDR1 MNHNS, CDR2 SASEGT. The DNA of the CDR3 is TGTGCCAGCGCCGCCCGACCCCCGGGACAGGTCTATAATTCACCCCTCCACGTT. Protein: CASAARPPGQVYNSPLHV.

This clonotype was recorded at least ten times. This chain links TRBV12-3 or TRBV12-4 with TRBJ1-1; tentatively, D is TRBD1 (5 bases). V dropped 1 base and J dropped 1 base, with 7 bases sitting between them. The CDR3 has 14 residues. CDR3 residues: CASSLGGGNTEAFF. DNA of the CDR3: TGTGCCAGCAGTTTAGGCGGGGGGAACACTGAAGCTTTCTTT.

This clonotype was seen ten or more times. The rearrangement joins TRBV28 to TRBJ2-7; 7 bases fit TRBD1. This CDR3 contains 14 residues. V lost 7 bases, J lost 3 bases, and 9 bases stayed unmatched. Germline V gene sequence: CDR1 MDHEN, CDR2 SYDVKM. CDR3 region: CASIIRTGIYEQYF. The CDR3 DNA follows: TGTGCCAGCATAATACGGACAGGAATCTACGAGCAGTACTTC.

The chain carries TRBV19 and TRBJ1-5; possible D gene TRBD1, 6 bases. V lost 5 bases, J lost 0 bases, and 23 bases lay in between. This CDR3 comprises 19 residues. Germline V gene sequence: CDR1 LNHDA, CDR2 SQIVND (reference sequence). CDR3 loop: CASSLGSGLGGNSNQPQHF. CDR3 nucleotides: TGTGCCAGTAGTCTCGGTTCGGGATTAGGGGGTAATAGCAATCAGCCCCAGCATTTT.

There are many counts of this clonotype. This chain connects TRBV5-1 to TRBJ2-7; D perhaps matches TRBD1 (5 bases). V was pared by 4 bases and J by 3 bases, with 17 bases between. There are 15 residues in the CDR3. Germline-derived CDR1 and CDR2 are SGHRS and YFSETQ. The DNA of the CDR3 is TGCGCCAGCAGCCCATTCCCAGACAGAAACTACGAGCAGTACTTC. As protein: CASSPFPDRNYEQYF. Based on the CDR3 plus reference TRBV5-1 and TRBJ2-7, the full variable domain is KAGVTQTPRYLIKTRGQQVTLSCSPISGHRSVSWYQQTPGQGLQFLFEYFSETQRNKGNFPGRFSGRQFSNSRSEMNVSTLELGDSALYLCASSPFPDRNYEQYFGPGTRLTVT.

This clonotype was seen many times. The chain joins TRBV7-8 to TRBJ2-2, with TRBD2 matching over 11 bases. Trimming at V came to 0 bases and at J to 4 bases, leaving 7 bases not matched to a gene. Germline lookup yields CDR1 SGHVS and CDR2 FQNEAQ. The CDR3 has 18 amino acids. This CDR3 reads CASSLAALAGAPTGELFF. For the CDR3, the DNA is TGTGCCAGCAGCTTAGCGGCACTAGCGGGGGCCCCCACCGGGGAGCTGTTTTTT.

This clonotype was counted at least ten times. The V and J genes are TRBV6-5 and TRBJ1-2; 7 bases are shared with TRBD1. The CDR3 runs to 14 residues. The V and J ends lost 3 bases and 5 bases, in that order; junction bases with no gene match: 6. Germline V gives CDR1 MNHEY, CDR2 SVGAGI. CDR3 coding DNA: TGTGCCAGCAGTTATGAGGGGGCGGGGTATGGCTACACCTTC. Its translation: CASSYEGAGYGYTF.

CDR3 loop: CSASTLAGKETQYF. The CDR3 nucleotides read TGCAGTGCTAGTACGCTAGCGGGGAAAGAGACCCAGTACTTC. The chain is built from TRBV20-1 and TRBJ2-5, with 9 bases aligning to TRBD2. The V and J ends lost 3 bases and 3 bases, in that order; junction bases with no gene match: 5. The CDR3 consists of 14 residues. Per the germline V gene, CDR1 is DFQATT and CDR2 is SNEGSKA (reference sequence).

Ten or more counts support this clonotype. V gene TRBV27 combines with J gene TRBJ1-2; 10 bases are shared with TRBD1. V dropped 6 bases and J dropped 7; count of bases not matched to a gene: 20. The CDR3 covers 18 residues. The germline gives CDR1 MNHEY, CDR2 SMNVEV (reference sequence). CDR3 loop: CASRVTDSRDRGYPGYTF. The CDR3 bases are TGTGCCAGCAGAGTAACCGACTCTCGGGACAGGGGATACCCTGGCTACACCTTC.

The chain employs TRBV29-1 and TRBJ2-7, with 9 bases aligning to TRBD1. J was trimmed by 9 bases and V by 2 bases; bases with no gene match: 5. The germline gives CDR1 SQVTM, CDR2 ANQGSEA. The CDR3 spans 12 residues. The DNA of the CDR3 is TGCAGCGTTGAAACCGGGACAGGGACGCAGTACTTC. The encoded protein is CSVETGTGTQYF.

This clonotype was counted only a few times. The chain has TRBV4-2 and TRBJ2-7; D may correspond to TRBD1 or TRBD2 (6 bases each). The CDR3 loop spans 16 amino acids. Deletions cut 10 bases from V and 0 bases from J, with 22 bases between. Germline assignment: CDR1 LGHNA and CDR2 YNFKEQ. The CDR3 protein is CANSPGGLYFSYEQYF. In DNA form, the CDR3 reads TGTGCCAATTCACCTGGGGGGCTCTACTTCTCCTACGAGCAGTACTTC.

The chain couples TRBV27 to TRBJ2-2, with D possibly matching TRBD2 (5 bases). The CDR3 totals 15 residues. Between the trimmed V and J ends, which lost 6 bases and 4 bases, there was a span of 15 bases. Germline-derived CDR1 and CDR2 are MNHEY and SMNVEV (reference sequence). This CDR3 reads CASSRVGVGTGELFF. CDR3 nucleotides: TGTGCCAGCAGCCGTGTGGGAGTGGGCACCGGGGAGCTGTTTTTT.

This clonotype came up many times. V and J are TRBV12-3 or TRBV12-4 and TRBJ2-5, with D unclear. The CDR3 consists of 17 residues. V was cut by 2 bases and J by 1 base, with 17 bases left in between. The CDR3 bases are TGTGCCAGCAGTTTAAGGGTCTTGGACCGCGTCCAAGAGACCCAGTACTTC. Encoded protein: CASSLRVLDRVQETQYF.

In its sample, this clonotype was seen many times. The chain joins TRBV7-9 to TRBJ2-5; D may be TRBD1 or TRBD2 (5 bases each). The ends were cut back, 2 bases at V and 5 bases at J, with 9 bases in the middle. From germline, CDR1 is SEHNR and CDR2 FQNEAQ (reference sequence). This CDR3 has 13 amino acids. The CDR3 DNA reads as TGTGCCAGCAGCTTACCAGGGACGGAGACCCAGTACTTC. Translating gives CASSLPGTETQYF.

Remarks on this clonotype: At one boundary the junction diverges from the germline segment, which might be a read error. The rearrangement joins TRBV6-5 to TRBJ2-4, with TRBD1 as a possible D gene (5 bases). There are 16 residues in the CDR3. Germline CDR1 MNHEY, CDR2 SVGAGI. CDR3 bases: TGTGCCAGCAGTTACTCCTGGGGCGCGACCAAAAACATTAAGTACTTC. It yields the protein CASSYSWGATKNIKYF.

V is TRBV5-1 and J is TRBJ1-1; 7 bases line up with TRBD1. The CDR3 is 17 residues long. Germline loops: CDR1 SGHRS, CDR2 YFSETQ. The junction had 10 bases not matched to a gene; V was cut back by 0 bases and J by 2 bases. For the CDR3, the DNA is TGCGCCAGCAGCTTGGCCGAGCCAAGGACAGGTAACACTGAAGCTTTCTTT. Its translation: CASSLAEPRTGNTEAFF. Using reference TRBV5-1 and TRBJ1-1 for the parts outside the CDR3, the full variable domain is KAGVTQTPRYLIKTRGQQVTLSCSPISGHRSVSWYQQTPGQGLQFLFEYFSETQRNKGNFPGRFSGRQFSNSRSEMNVSTLELGDSALYLCASSLAEPRTGNTEAFFGQGTRLTVV.